This T cell receptor (beta chain) came from a study of shared clonotypes between healthy human individuals. This table comes from immunoSEQ multiplex PCR, and its TCRdb copy is limited to in-frame clones, with some not included. The table has some 2,500,000 clones, roughly 93% seen once. Study-level findings and limits: The expectation was that sequencing depth would affect clonotype sharing among donors.

CDR3 length equals 12 residues. CDR1 is SGHTA, CDR2 FQGNSA, per germline. The V end lost 3 bases, the J end lost 11 bases, and 11 bases lay between the germline ends. Turning to this clone: Antigen unknown.

The J gene is TRBJ1-5, the V gene TRBV7-2; D might be TRBD1 (5 bases). The source of this sequence is a man aged 18-30 years in good health. Some clones in this sample may be carry-over from other donors' samples. The sample was naive CD4+ T cells from PBMCs. Subset described: CD45RA+ positively selected. Here the CDR3 DNA reads TGTGCCAGCAGCTTCGGGGGAAATGCCCAGCATTTT. As protein: CASSFGGNAQHF.